This note documents a single TCR beta chain sequence. CDR1 and CDR2 from the germline V gene are LGHDT and YNNKEL (reference sequence). Deletions cut 0 bases from V and 1 base from J, with 9 bases between. This CDR3 has 15 residues. This sample stems from a study of blood T cell repertoires in COVID-19. The method was immunoSEQ multiplex PCR; TCRdb's version includes in-frame clones alone and lacks a portion of them. The profile shows around 170,000 clones, roughly 75% of them singletons. This sequence was found in a man aged 70-80 years with active or convalescent COVID-19. Specimen: peripheral blood. The V gene is TRBV3-1 (or the pseudogene TRBV3-2), the J gene TRBJ1-1; D ambiguous. The CDR3 sequence is CASSQDSGRNTEAFF. CDR3 coding DNA: TGTGCCAGCAGCCAAGATAGCGGCAGGAACACTGAAGCTTTCTTT.